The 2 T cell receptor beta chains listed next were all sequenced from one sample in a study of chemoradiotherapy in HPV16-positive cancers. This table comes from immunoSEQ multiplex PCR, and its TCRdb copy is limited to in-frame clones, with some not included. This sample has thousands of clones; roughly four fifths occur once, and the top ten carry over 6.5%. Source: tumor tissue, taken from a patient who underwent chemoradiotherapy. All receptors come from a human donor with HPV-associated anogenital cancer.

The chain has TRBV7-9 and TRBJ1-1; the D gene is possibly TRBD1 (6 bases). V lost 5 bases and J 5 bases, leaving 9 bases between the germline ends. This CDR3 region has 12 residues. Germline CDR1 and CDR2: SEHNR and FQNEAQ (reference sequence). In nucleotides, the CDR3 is TGTGCCAGCAGCCTCAGGGGTACTGAAGCTTTCTTT. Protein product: CASSLRGTEAFF.

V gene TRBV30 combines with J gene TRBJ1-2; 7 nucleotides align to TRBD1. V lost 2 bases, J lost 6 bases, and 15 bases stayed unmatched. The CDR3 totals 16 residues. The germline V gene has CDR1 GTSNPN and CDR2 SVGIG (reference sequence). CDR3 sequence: CAWSTRRGEFFHGYTF. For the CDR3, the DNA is TGTGCCTGGAGTACACGCAGGGGGGAGTTTTTTCATGGCTACACCTTC.